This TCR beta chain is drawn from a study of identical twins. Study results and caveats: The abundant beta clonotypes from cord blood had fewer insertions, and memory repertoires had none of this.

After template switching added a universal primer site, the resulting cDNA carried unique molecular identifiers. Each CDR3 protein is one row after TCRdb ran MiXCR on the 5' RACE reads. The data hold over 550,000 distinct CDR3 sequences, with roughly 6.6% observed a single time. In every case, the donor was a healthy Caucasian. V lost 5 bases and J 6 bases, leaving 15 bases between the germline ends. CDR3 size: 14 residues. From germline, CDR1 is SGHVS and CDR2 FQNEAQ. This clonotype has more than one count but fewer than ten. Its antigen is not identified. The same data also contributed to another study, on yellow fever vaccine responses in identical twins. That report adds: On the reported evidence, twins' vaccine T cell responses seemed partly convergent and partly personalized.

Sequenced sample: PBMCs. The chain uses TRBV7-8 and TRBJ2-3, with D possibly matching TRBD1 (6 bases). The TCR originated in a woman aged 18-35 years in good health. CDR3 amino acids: CASSPRGGADTQYF. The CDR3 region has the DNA TGTGCCAGCAGCCCTAGAGGGGGTGCGGATACGCAGTATTTT. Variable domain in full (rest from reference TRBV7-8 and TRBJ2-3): GAGVSQSPRYKVAKRGQDVALRCDPISGHVSLFWYQQALGQGPEFLTYFQNEAQLDKSGLPSDRFFAERPEGSVSTLKIQRTQQEDSAVYLCASSPRGGADTQYFGPGTRLTVL.